The next 14 T cell receptor beta chains were all read from a single sample in a study of cytomegalovirus exposure and HLA in healthy donors. The study ran its PCR with 60 Vbeta and 13 Jbeta primers. The repertoire was sequenced with immunoSEQ multiplex PCR; TCRdb's copy has only in-frame clones and lacks some. The sample shows 180,000 or so clones, about 83% of them seen only once. Sequenced material: PBMCs. The receptors were gathered from a female donor in good health and CMV-seronegative.

The J gene is TRBJ1-2, the V gene TRBV2; tentative D call: TRBD1 (5 bases). The germline gives CDR1 SNHLY, CDR2 FYNNEI. CDR3 length: 17 amino acids. V dropped 5 bases and J dropped 1 base, with 20 bases sitting between them. The CDR3 region has the DNA TGTGCCAGCAGTCTAATGACAGCCAGCAGAAGTAACTATGGCTACACCTTC. It specifies CASSLMTASRSNYGYTF.

This chain uses TRBV5-1 with TRBJ1-1; 7 bases fit TRBD1. The CDR3 extends over 13 amino acids. Looked up from germline, CDR1 is SGHRS and CDR2 is YFSETQ. V was clipped by 4 bases and J by 4 bases; unmatched bases: 4. In DNA form, the CDR3 reads TGCGCCAGCAGCCGGGCAGGGGGCACTGAAGCTTTCTTT. Encoded protein: CASSRAGGTEAFF. Using reference TRBV5-1 and TRBJ1-1 for the parts outside the CDR3, the full variable domain is KAGVTQTPRYLIKTRGQQVTLSCSPISGHRSVSWYQQTPGQGLQFLFEYFSETQRNKGNFPGRFSGRQFSNSRSEMNVSTLELGDSALYLCASSRAGGTEAFFGQGTRLTVV.

V gene TRBV6-1 combines with J gene TRBJ2-7; D gene uncertain. V was shortened by 3 bases and J by 0 bases, with 12 bases between the two germline ends. The CDR3 covers 15 residues. Germline loops: CDR1 MNHNS, CDR2 SASEGT. The CDR3: CASSELYRSSYEQYF. DNA for the CDR3: TGTGCCAGCAGTGAGTTGTATCGGAGCTCCTACGAGCAGTACTTC.

The rearrangement joins TRBV2 to TRBJ1-5, with 8 bases that match TRBD1. V gave up 8 bases and J gave up 6 bases; unmatched junction bases: 6. The CDR3 is 13 residues long. Per germline, CDR1 SNHLY and CDR2 FYNNEI. The CDR3 bases are TGTGCCAGCGTTGCAGGGGGCGGTCAGCCCCAGCATTTT. Translating gives CASVAGGGQPQHF.

The chain couples TRBV18 to TRBJ1-2, with 7 bases lining up with TRBD1. Germline-derived CDR1 and CDR2 are KGHSH and LQKENI. The CDR3 is made up of 16 amino acids. V lost 1 base and J lost 2; bases outside the gene matches: 7. The CDR3 nucleotides read TGTGCCAGCTCACCACAAACAGGGGACTTCAACTATGGCTACACCTTC. Its protein product is CASSPQTGDFNYGYTF.

The chain recombines TRBV15 with TRBJ1-5; 8 nucleotides match TRBD1. CDR3 length equals 16 residues. Germline CDR1 is LNHNV and CDR2 is YYDKDF (reference sequence). Germline trimming cut 3 bases from V and 2 bases from J; bases unmatched to any gene: 6. The CDR3 is CATSRTGDPGNQPQHF. The CDR3 DNA reads as TGTGCCACCAGCAGGACAGGGGATCCAGGCAATCAGCCCCAGCATTTT.

The J gene is TRBJ2-3, the V gene TRBV18; no clear D gene. CDR1 and CDR2 (germline): KGHSH, LQKENI. V lost 1 base and J 4 bases, leaving 9 bases between the germline ends. The CDR3 consists of 14 residues. The CDR3 loop is CASSPLETSDTQYF. The CDR3 DNA reads as TGTGCCAGCTCACCACTCGAGACTTCAGATACGCAGTATTTT.

This chain links TRBV7-9 with TRBJ2-2; D possibly corresponds to TRBD1 (6 bases). In germline, CDR1 is SEHNR, CDR2 FQNEAQ (reference sequence). V was clipped by 1 base and J by 3 bases, with 9 bases between them. The CDR3 has 15 residues. The chain's CDR3 is CASSLGTVDTGELFF. CDR3 nucleotides: TGTGCCAGCAGCTTAGGGACAGTGGACACCGGGGAGCTGTTTTTT. Together with reference TRBV7-9 and TRBJ2-2, the CDR3 gives the full variable domain: DTGVSQNPRHKITKRGQNVTFRCDPISEHNRLYWYRQTLGQGPEFLTYFQNEAQLEKSRLLSDRFSAERPKGSFSTLEIQRTEQGDSAMYLCASSLGTVDTGELFFGEGSRLTVL.

In DNA, the CDR3 is TGTGCCAGCAGTTACTCCGGACTAGCGGAAGAGACCCAGTACTTC. Amino acids: CASSYSGLAEETQYF. The chain has TRBV6-5 and TRBJ2-5; TRBD2 agrees at 10 bases. J gave up 3 bases and V 0 bases, and 1 base lay outside the gene matches. Looked up from germline, CDR1 is MNHEY and CDR2 is SVGAGI. This CDR3 has 15 residues.

The J gene is TRBJ1-1, the V gene TRBV10-3, with D hard to call. V lost 1 base, J lost 1 base, and 13 bases lay in between. Germline V CDR1 and CDR2: ENHRY, SYGVKD. This CDR3 region has 16 residues. CDR3 amino acids: CAISEFTANSNTEAFF. CDR3 nucleotides: TGTGCCATCAGTGAGTTCACAGCAAACTCGAACACTGAAGCTTTCTTT.

The chain is built from TRBV18 and TRBJ1-2; no firm D call. Germline V gene data show CDR1 as KGHSH and CDR2 as LQKENI. This CDR3 has 13 amino acids. Trimming took 3 bases from V and 5 from J, leaving 10 bases between them. CDR3 in DNA: TGTGCCAGCTCACCGTCAGCGGGGTATGGCTACACCTTC. The encoded protein is CASSPSAGYGYTF.

V gene TRBV14 combines with J gene TRBJ2-2; D is unresolved. Trimming took off 4 bases at V and 3 bases at J, with 6 bases between the two ends. The germline gives CDR1 SGHDN, CDR2 FVKESK. The CDR3 length is 13 residues. The CDR3 nucleotides are TGTGCCAGCAGCCTGCGATACACCGGGGAGCTGTTTTTT. This gives the protein CASSLRYTGELFF.

In this sample, this clone turned up a few times. V and J are TRBV10-3 and TRBJ1-2; 10 bases fit TRBD1. The CDR3 loop spans 16 amino acids. Germline CDR1 ENHRY, CDR2 SYGVKD. Unmatched junction bases numbered 4, after V lost 0 bases and J lost 3 bases. The DNA of the CDR3 is TGTGCCATCAGTGAGTCGGGAGGGACAGGGGACTATGGCTACACCTTC. It yields the protein CAISESGGTGDYGYTF.

This clone appeared a single time. J is TRBJ1-3 and V is TRBV10-3, with 11 nucleotides matching TRBD1. The V segment lost 8 bases and the J segment 0 bases; nucleotides outside the gene matches: 3. The germline CDR1 and CDR2 sequences are ENHRY and SYGVKD. This CDR3 has 15 amino acids. The CDR3 reads CAIGGTGGSGNTIYF. CDR3 coding DNA: TGTGCCATCGGGGGGACAGGGGGCTCTGGAAACACCATATATTTT.